This passage covers 28 T cell receptor beta chains from one sample sequenced in a study of blood T cell repertoires in COVID-19. TCRdb keeps only in-frame clones here, not all; method: immunoSEQ multiplex PCR. The sample has 310,000 or so clones; 91% are singletons. Input material: peripheral blood. The receptors come from a woman aged 30 to 39 with COVID-19, enrolled during active disease.

DNA of the CDR3: TGTGCCATCATGATACGGGAGAACGAGCAGTACTTC. It translates to CAIMIRENEQYF. The V and J genes are TRBV10-3 and TRBJ2-7, with D maybe TRBD2 (6 bases). Germline values: CDR1 ENHRY, CDR2 SYGVKD. V lost 7 bases, J lost 5 bases, and 12 bases lay in between. The CDR3 is 12 residues long.

The J gene is TRBJ2-2, the V gene TRBV5-8, with 7 bases that match TRBD1. The CDR3 is 15 amino acids. V lost 4 bases to trimming and J lost 2 bases; unmatched junction nucleotides: 5. Germline CDR1 is SGHTS and CDR2 is YDEGEE. For the CDR3, the DNA is TGTGCCAGCAGCCTCGACAGGGTTAACACCGGGGAGCTGTTTTTT. It codes for CASSLDRVNTGELFF.

The V call is TRBV5-4, the J call TRBJ1-3, with 7 bases identical to TRBD1. This CDR3 spans 15 amino acids. V dropped 4 bases and J dropped 1; count of bases not matched to a gene: 5. Germline lookup yields CDR1 SGHNT and CDR2 YYREEE (reference sequence). The CDR3 DNA reads as TGTGCCAGCAGCACCGACAGGGTGTCTGGAAACACCATATATTTT. This codes for CASSTDRVSGNTIYF.

The genes are TRBV19 and TRBJ2-1; 10 bases match TRBD2. The germline CDR1 and CDR2 sequences are LNHDA and SQIVND (reference sequence). Losses at the gene ends were 2 bases for V and 7 bases for J; bases not matched to a gene: 14. This CDR3 comprises 18 residues. The CDR3 coding sequence is TGTGCCAGTAGTATATTGTATGCCTCTAGCGGGAGACTGAATGAGCAGTTCTTC. This codes for CASSILYASSGRLNEQFF.

This rearrangement joins TRBV10-2 to TRBJ1-6; 8 nucleotides line up with TRBD1. J gave up 5 bases and V 6 bases, and 6 bases lay outside the gene matches. CDR1 is WSHSY, CDR2 SAAADI, per germline. This CDR3 comprises 15 residues. Here the CDR3 reads CASRPTGGDNSPLHF. CDR3 sequence (DNA): TGCGCCAGCAGACCCACAGGGGGGGATAATTCACCCCTCCACTTT.

The chain has TRBV30 and TRBJ1-2, with D maybe TRBD1 (5 bases). Trimming removed 5 bases from V and 8 bases from J, with 21 bases in between. CDR3 length: 14 amino acids. The germline CDR1 and CDR2 sequences are GTSNPN and SVGIG (reference sequence). CDR3 protein: CAWESGTSMAGYTF. The DNA for the CDR3 is TGTGCCTGGGAGTCTGGGACTTCGATGGCCGGCTACACCTTC.

This chain connects TRBV7-2 to TRBJ1-3; no firm D call. The length of the CDR3 is 14 residues. V was shortened by 0 bases and J by 3 bases, with 6 bases between the two germline ends. Germline CDR1 is SGHTA and CDR2 is FQGNSA. CDR3 amino acids: CASSLAGDGNTIYF. CDR3 in DNA: TGTGCCAGCAGCTTAGCCGGGGATGGAAACACCATATATTTT.

The gene calls are TRBV7-8 and TRBJ2-5, with a possible D match to TRBD1 (5 bases). Germline V gene data show CDR1 as SGHVS and CDR2 as FQNEAQ. V was clipped by 8 bases and J by 2 bases, with 12 bases between them. The CDR3 totals 13 residues. CDR3 protein: CASGYRTQETQYF. The CDR3 region has the DNA TGTGCCAGCGGATACAGGACGCAAGAGACCCAGTACTTC.

The chain combines TRBV14 with TRBJ1-3, with 7 bases that match TRBD1. The CDR3 runs 16 residues. After removal of 4 bases from V and 0 bases from J, the junction contained 6 bases not matched to a gene. Germline CDR1 is SGHDN and CDR2 is FVKESK. The CDR3: CASSRDRVGSGNTIYF. The CDR3, as DNA: TGTGCCAGCAGCCGTGACAGGGTGGGCTCTGGAAACACCATATATTTT.

The chain is built from TRBV7-9 and TRBJ1-1, with D tentatively TRBD1 (5 bases). V dropped 5 bases and J dropped 0 bases, with 10 bases sitting between them. Germline values: CDR1 SEHNR, CDR2 FQNEAQ (reference sequence). The CDR3 is 14 residues long. CDR3 residues: CASSPQTVNTEAFF. The CDR3 DNA reads as TGTGCCAGCAGCCCCCAGACAGTGAACACTGAAGCTTTCTTT.

DNA for the CDR3: TGTGCCAGCAGTCCGGGACAGGGGCTAAACTATGGCTACACCTTC. Its translation: CASSPGQGLNYGYTF. The chain recombines TRBV6-5 with TRBJ1-2; 10 bases are a match to TRBD1. CDR3 length: 15 amino acids. Germline V lookup: CDR1 MNHEY, CDR2 SVGAGI. The ends lost 5 bases at V and 2 bases at J; junction bases unmatched: 5.

The CDR3 region has the DNA TGTGCCAGCAGCGGAAGGACAGGGGATACTGAAGCTTTCTTT. This codes for CASSGRTGDTEAFF. V is TRBV7-2 and J is TRBJ1-1; the match to TRBD1 covers 9 bases. The CDR3 is 14 residues long. After removal of 5 bases from V and 5 bases from J, the junction contained 6 bases not matched to a gene. Germline V CDR1 and CDR2: SGHTA, FQGNSA.

The J gene is TRBJ1-4, the V gene TRBV6-5, with D maybe TRBD1 (6 bases). Per germline, CDR1 MNHEY and CDR2 SVGAGI. CDR3 length: 14 residues. V lost 7 bases and J lost 4, with 13 bases in between. The CDR3 reads CASNKDSYNEKLFF. In nucleotides, the CDR3 is TGTGCCAGCAACAAGGACAGTTATAATGAAAAACTGTTTTTT.

In DNA form, the CDR3 reads TGTGCCACCCGGGACAGGGGCGACTATAATTCACCCCTCCACTTT. This codes for CATRDRGDYNSPLHF. The chain has TRBV6-5 and TRBJ1-6, with TRBD1 matching over 10 bases. Looked up from germline, CDR1 is MNHEY and CDR2 is SVGAGI. Trimming at V came to 10 bases and at J to 3 bases, leaving 6 bases not matched to a gene. The CDR3 extends over 15 amino acids.

The gene calls are TRBV6-6 and TRBJ1-2; D gene unclear. Looked up from germline, CDR1 is MNHNY and CDR2 is SVGAGI (reference sequence). The CDR3 extends over 12 amino acids. Trimming took 9 bases from V and 5 from J, leaving 13 bases between them. As DNA, the CDR3 is TGTGCCAGTTTCCTCCGGTGGTATGGCTACACCTTC. It translates to CASFLRWYGYTF.

This chain's CDR3 is CASSTLTANTEAFF. Here the CDR3 DNA reads TGTGCCAGCAGTACCCTAACAGCAAACACTGAAGCTTTCTTT. V and J are TRBV6-2 or TRBV6-3 and TRBJ1-1; D is unclear. The CDR3 contains 14 residues. Germline V lookup: CDR1 MNHEY, CDR2 SVGEGT. V was trimmed by 5 bases and J by 2 bases, leaving 12 bases between them.

V usage is TRBV3-1 (or the pseudogene TRBV3-2) and J usage is TRBJ1-1; D remains unclear. Germline loops: CDR1 LGHDT, CDR2 YNNKEL (reference sequence). The CDR3 has 17 amino acids. The V end lost 0 bases, the J end lost 0 bases, and 14 bases lay between the germline ends. The CDR3 bases are TGTGCCAGCAGCCAAGATCGGGGATGGCAGATGAACACTGAAGCTTTCTTT. It codes for CASSQDRGWQMNTEAFF.

The gene calls are TRBV25-1 and TRBJ1-2; D unresolved. Trimming took off 3 bases at V and 0 bases at J, with 2 bases between the two ends. The CDR3 is 12 amino acids. Germline V gene lookup returns CDR1 MGHDK and CDR2 SYGVNS. Here the CDR3 DNA reads TGTGCCAGCAGTGACACTAACTATGGCTACACCTTC. Amino acids: CASSDTNYGYTF.

This clone has only one observation. The chain couples TRBV7-9 to TRBJ2-7; D is unclear. The CDR3 is 11 residues long. V lost 3 bases and J lost 5, with 5 bases in between. Germline V CDR1 and CDR2: SEHNR, FQNEAQ (reference sequence). The CDR3 region is CASSFQDEQYF. In DNA, the CDR3 is TGTGCCAGCAGCTTCCAGGACGAGCAGTACTTC.

The chain employs TRBV7-9 and TRBJ1-4; D gene ambiguous. The CDR3 has 16 residues. In germline, CDR1 is SEHNR, CDR2 FQNEAQ (reference sequence). V was trimmed by 5 bases and J by 7 bases, leaving 20 bases between them. The DNA for the CDR3 is TGTGCCAGCAGCGTGGCGACTATGGGCATCTCTGAAAAACTGTTTTTT. The encoded protein is CASSVATMGISEKLFF.

The chain joins TRBV6-2 or TRBV6-3 to TRBJ1-2; the match to TRBD1 covers 8 bases. J was trimmed by 2 bases and V by 0 bases; bases with no gene match: 5. From germline, CDR1 is MNHEY and CDR2 SVGEGT. CDR3 length: 16 residues. The CDR3 protein is CASSYSETGGNYGYTF. CDR3 DNA sequence: TGTGCCAGCAGTTACTCGGAAACAGGGGGGAACTATGGCTACACCTTC.

The rearrangement links TRBV19 to TRBJ2-2; 7 bases agree with TRBD2. There are 13 residues in the CDR3. The J segment lost 7 bases and the V segment lost 8 bases, leaving 7 bases of the junction unmatched. Germline CDR1 reads LNHDA; CDR2 reads SQIVND (reference sequence). The CDR3 loop reads CASGLGGSGELFF. DNA for the CDR3: TGTGCCAGTGGTCTGGGGGGGAGCGGGGAGCTGTTTTTT.

The chain joins TRBV14 to TRBJ2-7, with D possibly being TRBD1 (5 bases). CDR1 and CDR2 from the germline V gene are SGHDN and FVKESK. CDR3 length: 15 amino acids. The V gene lost 1 base and the J gene lost 2 bases, with 12 bases spanning the gap. The CDR3 here is CASSQGSGIAYEQYF. The CDR3 DNA follows: TGTGCCAGCAGCCAAGGCTCAGGGATCGCCTACGAGCAGTACTTC.

The V call is TRBV6-6, the J call TRBJ1-3, with 7 bases lining up with TRBD1. Germline lookup yields CDR1 MNHNY and CDR2 SVGAGI (reference sequence). The V segment lost 3 bases and the J segment 1 base; nucleotides outside the gene matches: 6. This CDR3 is built from 16 residues. The CDR3 DNA is TGTGCCAGCAGTTATACCGAACAGGGGTCTGGAAACACCATATATTTT. It is translated as CASSYTEQGSGNTIYF.

This CDR3 is CASSLELAGRTGELFF. The CDR3 bases are TGTGCCAGCAGCTTGGAACTAGCGGGCCGGACCGGGGAGCTGTTTTTT. V is TRBV5-6 and J is TRBJ2-2; 9 nucleotides line up with TRBD2. Germline values: CDR1 SGHDT, CDR2 YYEEEE. CDR3 length: 16 residues. V was clipped by 0 bases and J by 5 bases; unmatched bases: 5.

The chain employs TRBV7-9 and TRBJ2-1; 11 bases line up with TRBD2. The V segment lost 6 bases and the J segment 3 bases; nucleotides outside the gene matches: 10. From germline, CDR1 is SEHNR and CDR2 FQNEAQ (reference sequence). CDR3 length: 17 residues. The CDR3 DNA sequence: TGTGCCAGCAGTGATCTGACTAGCGGGGCCCTCTACAATGAGCAGTTCTTC. It is translated as CASSDLTSGALYNEQFF.

The chain recombines TRBV27 with TRBJ2-7; the match to TRBD1 covers 8 bases. Germline assignment: CDR1 MNHEY and CDR2 SMNVEV (reference sequence). The V segment lost 5 bases and the J segment 2 bases; nucleotides outside the gene matches: 8. The CDR3 runs to 15 residues. CDR3 amino acids: CASSAQGAQTYEQYF. CDR3 DNA: TGTGCCAGCAGTGCCCAGGGGGCGCAAACCTACGAGCAGTACTTC.

The CDR3 loop is CAIRGQKNIQYF. In DNA form, the CDR3 reads TGTGCCATCAGGGGACAGAAAAACATTCAGTACTTC. The genes are TRBV10-3 and TRBJ2-4, with 7 nucleotides matching TRBD1. CDR3 size: 12 residues. CDR1 is ENHRY, CDR2 SYGVKD, per germline. Trimming took 6 bases from V and 4 from J; bases not matched to a gene: 0.